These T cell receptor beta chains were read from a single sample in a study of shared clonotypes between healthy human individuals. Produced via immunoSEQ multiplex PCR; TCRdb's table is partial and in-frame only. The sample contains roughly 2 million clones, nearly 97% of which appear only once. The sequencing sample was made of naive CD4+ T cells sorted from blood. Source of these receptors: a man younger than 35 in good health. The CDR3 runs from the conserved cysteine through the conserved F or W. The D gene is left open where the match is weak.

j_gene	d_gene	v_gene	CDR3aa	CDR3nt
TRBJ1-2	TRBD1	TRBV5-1	CASSAGQGDYGYTF	TGCGCCAGCAGCGCTGGACAGGGAGACTATGGCTACACCTTC
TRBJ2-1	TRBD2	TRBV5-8	CASSSGLAGDEQFF	TGTGCCAGCAGCTCGGGACTAGCGGGAGATGAGCAGTTCTTC
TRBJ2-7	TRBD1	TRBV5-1	CASSPNTGELYEQYF	TGCGCCAGCAGCCCTAATACAGGGGAGCTCTACGAGCAGTACTTC
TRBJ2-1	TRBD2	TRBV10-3	CAISTTSGAKGNEQFF	TGTGCCATCAGCACGACTAGCGGAGCTAAGGGCAATGAGCAGTTCTTC
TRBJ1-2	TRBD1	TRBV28	CASSLTGTGYTF	TGTGCCAGCAGTTTGACAGGGACTGGCTACACCTTC
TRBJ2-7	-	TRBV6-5	CASSYSGGRAYEQYF	TGTGCCAGCAGTTACTCAGGGGGGAGGGCCTACGAGCAGTACTTC
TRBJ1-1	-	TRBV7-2	CASSLGQANTEAFF	TGTGCCAGCAGCTTAGGGCAGGCGAACACTGAAGCTTTCTTT
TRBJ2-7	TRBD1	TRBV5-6	CASSPTGTKGAVYEQYF	TGTGCCAGCAGCCCTACCGGTACGAAGGGGGCAGTTTACGAGCAGTACTTC
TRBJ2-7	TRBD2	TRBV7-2	CASSPSTSGYEQYF	TGTGCCAGCAGCCCGTCCACTAGCGGCTACGAGCAGTACTTC
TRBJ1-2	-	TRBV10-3	CAAGGGPGDGYTF	TGTGCCGCTGGGGGGGGACCAGGCGATGGCTACACCTTC
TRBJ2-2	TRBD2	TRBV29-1	CSVTGSGVVSANTGELFF	TGCAGCGTCACCGGTAGCGGGGTAGTCTCCGCGAACACCGGGGAGCTGTTTTTT
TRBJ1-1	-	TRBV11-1	CASSRQNLNTEAFF	TGTGCCAGCAGCCGACAGAACTTGAACACTGAGGCTTTCTTT
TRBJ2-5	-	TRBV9	CASSAVSLIGETQYF	TGTGCCAGCAGCGCAGTTAGTCTAATTGGGGAGACCCAGTACTTC
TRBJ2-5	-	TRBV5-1	CASRITGSQETQYF	TGCGCCAGCAGAATCACCGGGAGCCAAGAGACCCAGTACTTC
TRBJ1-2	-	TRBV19	CASWRSPHGYTF	TGTGCCAGTTGGAGATCACCTCATGGCTACACCTTC
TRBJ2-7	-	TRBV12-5	CASGPPTGIGEQYF	TGTGCTAGTGGTCCGCCCACAGGGATTGGCGAGCAGTACTTC